The 20 T cell receptor beta chains listed next were all sequenced from one sample in a study of CD8 T cells in ankylosing spondylitis. These receptors have no identified antigens. Notes on the study in general: It appeared that ankylosing spondylitis blood was characterized by a TCR beta motif of about 8 highly homologous variants.

From the 5' RACE reads, TCRdb called clonotypes with MiXCR, one entry per CDR3 protein. The sample carries 350,000 to 450,000 distinct CDR3 sequences, more than 25% recorded once. Sequences were obtained from blood, either unsorted or a sorted T cell fraction (not recorded which). The receptor source for this set is a male donor with ankylosing spondylitis.

In this sample, this clonotype turned up many times. CDR3 sequence: CASSYGRGSETQYF. As DNA, the CDR3 is TGTGCCAGCAGTTATGGAAGGGGTTCGGAGACCCAGTACTTC. The chain couples TRBV12-3 or TRBV12-4 to TRBJ2-5, with D possibly being TRBD1 (5 bases). V shed 4 bases and J shed 5 bases, with 14 bases lying between them. The CDR3 runs to 14 residues.

The chain joins TRBV29-1 to TRBJ2-1; D ambiguous. The CDR3 has 13 residues. Germline CDR1 SQVTM, CDR2 ANQGSEA. V lost 0 bases and J 3 bases, leaving 6 bases between the germline ends. The CDR3 region has the DNA TGCAGCGTTGAAGAGGTCAGCTACAATGAGCAGTTCTTC. Translating gives CSVEEVSYNEQFF.

The chain combines TRBV27 with TRBJ2-3, with 9 bases lining up with TRBD2. J was trimmed by 2 bases and V by 0 bases; bases with no gene match: 9. The CDR3 length is 18 residues. Germline V CDR1 and CDR2: MNHEY, SMNVEV (reference sequence). CDR3 DNA sequence: TGTGCCAGCAGTTTATCGGGTATAGCGGGGGTGATCACAGATACGCAGTATTTT. This codes for CASSLSGIAGVITDTQYF.

The gene calls are TRBV10-1 and TRBJ2-5; D could derive from TRBD1 or TRBD2 (5 bases each). V was clipped by 4 bases and J by 5 bases, with 14 bases between them. This CDR3 has 14 amino acids. The V gene's germline CDR1 is WNHNN and CDR2 SYGVQD (reference sequence). The chain's CDR3 is CASSGPGTEETQYF. In DNA, the CDR3 is TGCGCCAGCAGTGGGCCCGGGACCGAGGAGACCCAGTACTTC.

The V and J genes are TRBV12-3 or TRBV12-4 and TRBJ2-1; D possibly corresponds to TRBD2 (5 bases). V lost 8 bases and J 2 bases, leaving 16 bases between the germline ends. CDR3 length equals 15 residues. For the CDR3, the DNA is TGTGCCAGCGCCCTTCCTAGCTGGGCCTACAATGAGCAGTTCTTC. Its protein product is CASALPSWAYNEQFF.

This clonotype turned up a few times. The rearrangement joins TRBV20-1 to TRBJ2-3, with D possibly TRBD2 on 6 matching bases. V lost 0 bases to trimming and J lost 2 bases, with 12 bases between them. The CDR3 loop spans 15 amino acids. CDR1 and CDR2 (germline): DFQATT, SNEGSKA (reference sequence). The CDR3 DNA is TGCAGTGCTAGAGAGTCGGGAGTTCTCACAGATACGCAGTATTTT. The encoded protein is CSARESGVLTDTQYF.

The chain links TRBV27 to TRBJ2-2, with 8 bases fitting TRBD1. Germline CDR1 reads MNHEY; CDR2 reads SMNVEV (reference sequence). Losses at the gene ends were 5 bases for V and 6 bases for J; bases not matched to a gene: 11. This CDR3 region has 16 residues. This chain's CDR3 is CASSKTGVSYAGELFF. DNA of the CDR3: TGTGCCAGCAGTAAGACAGGGGTCAGTTACGCCGGGGAGCTGTTTTTT.

This clonotype appeared a few times. The chain uses TRBV20-1 and TRBJ1-2; 10 positions agree with TRBD1. The CDR3 is made up of 15 amino acids. Germline CDR1 DFQATT, CDR2 SNEGSKA (reference sequence). Trimming removed 6 bases from V and 4 bases from J; junction bases left unmatched: 11. The CDR3 sequence: CSALSGTGDLYGYTF. DNA for the CDR3: TGCAGTGCCCTGTCCGGGACAGGGGATCTCTATGGCTACACCTTC.

This clonotype was detected only a few times. This chain joins TRBV15 and TRBJ1-5, with D perhaps TRBD1 (6 bases). There are 14 residues in the CDR3. Germline V CDR1 and CDR2: LNHNV, YYDKDF (reference sequence). With 3 bases removed from V and 7 bases from J, the gap between germline ends came to 13 bases. DNA for the CDR3: TGTGCCACCAGCAGGGGATCAGGGGAACAGCCCCAGCATTTT. Translated, it gives CATSRGSGEQPQHF.

This clonotype turned up a few times. The CDR3 DNA reads TGTGCCAGCAGTTCAACTGCCGGGACAGGGCGGCCCGGGGAGCTGTTTTTT. Translated: CASSSTAGTGRPGELFF. The rearrangement joins TRBV12-3 or TRBV12-4 to TRBJ2-2, with 9 bases that match TRBD1. V trimming: 4 bases; J trimming: 6 bases; junction bases outside the gene matches: 12. The length of the CDR3 is 17 residues.

This clonotype was seen a handful of times. This rearrangement joins TRBV24-1 to TRBJ2-1; TRBD1 matches at 9 bases. Germline CDR1 KGHDR, CDR2 SFDVKD. CDR3 length: 16 residues. The V segment lost 7 bases and the J segment 4 bases; nucleotides outside the gene matches: 10. CDR3 protein: CATSQPGTGIYNEQFF. The CDR3 nucleotides read TGTGCCACCAGCCAACCCGGGACAGGGATTTACAATGAGCAGTTCTTC.

The chain is built from TRBV20-1 and TRBJ2-1; maybe TRBD2 (5 bases). Germline values: CDR1 DFQATT, CDR2 SNEGSKA (reference sequence). Trimming left V 0 bases short and J 8 bases short, with 8 bases between. The CDR3 consists of 12 residues. The CDR3 DNA reads TGCAGTGCTAGAGATACCGGGGATGAGCAGTTCTTC. It encodes CSARDTGDEQFF.

This clonotype was detected only a few times. This chain joins TRBV12-3 or TRBV12-4 and TRBJ1-1; 8 bases match TRBD1. The junction had 8 bases not matched to a gene; V was cut back by 5 bases and J by 0 bases. The length of the CDR3 is 16 residues. The CDR3 sequence is CASSRGQGYMNTEAFF. CDR3 bases: TGTGCCAGCAGTCGCGGACAGGGCTACATGAACACTGAAGCTTTCTTT.

The chain uses TRBV10-2 and TRBJ2-7, with D possibly TRBD2 on 6 matching bases. Germline V gene data show CDR1 as WSHSY and CDR2 as SAAADI. This CDR3 has 16 residues. The V and J ends lost 0 bases and 3 bases respectively, with 15 bases between them. The CDR3 spells CASSESRGGLHYEQYF. The CDR3 region has the DNA TGCGCCAGCAGTGAGTCGAGGGGAGGACTTCACTACGAGCAGTACTTC.

The chain has TRBV2 and TRBJ1-4, with D perhaps matching TRBD1 (6 bases). This CDR3 spans 13 amino acids. Germline CDR1 SNHLY, CDR2 FYNNEI. The V end lost 7 bases, the J end lost 5 bases, and 11 bases lay between the germline ends. In DNA, the CDR3 is TGTGCCAGCATGGACAGAAGGAATGAAAAACTGTTTTTT. It specifies CASMDRRNEKLFF.

A few counts support this clonotype. The chain uses TRBV7-9 and TRBJ1-1, with a possible D match to TRBD1 (5 bases). CDR1 is SEHNR and CDR2 is FQNEAQ in the germline V gene (reference sequence). This CDR3 has 17 amino acids. Trimming cost V 6 bases and J 1 base, with 21 bases left between them. Written as DNA, the CDR3 is TGTGCCAGCAGTTACCCGGGCCCCGGAGGGACGAACACTGAAGCTTTCTTT. Its translation is CASSYPGPGGTNTEAFF. Full variable domain (rest looked up from reference TRBV7-9 and TRBJ1-1): DTGVSQNPRHKITKRGQNVTFRCDPISEHNRLYWYRQTLGQGPEFLTYFQNEAQLEKSRLLSDRFSAERPKGSFSTLEIQRTEQGDSAMYLCASSYPGPGGTNTEAFFGQGTRLTVV.

Only a few counts were recorded for this clonotype. This chain links TRBV29-1 with TRBJ1-2; a possible D gene is TRBD1 (6 bases). Germline-derived CDR1 and CDR2 are SQVTM and ANQGSEA. CDR3 length: 15 residues. V was shortened by 1 base and J by 2 bases, with 14 bases between the two germline ends. CDR3 nucleotides: TGCAGCGTTGAAGCCGGCAGGGGTTCCAACTATGGCTACACCTTC. Its translation: CSVEAGRGSNYGYTF.

This clonotype was recorded only once. The rearrangement joins TRBV7-9 to TRBJ1-6, with a possible D match to TRBD1 (6 bases). Germline V CDR1 and CDR2: SEHNR, FQNEAQ (reference sequence). Between the trimmed V and J ends, which lost 4 bases and 5 bases, there was a span of 15 bases. This CDR3 comprises 16 residues. CDR3 in DNA: TGTGCCAGCAGCTCGGTGAACAAGGGGGATAATTCACCCCTCCACTTT. Translating gives CASSSVNKGDNSPLHF. The variable domain in full, with the rest retrieved from reference TRBV7-9 and TRBJ1-6, is DTGVSQNPRHKITKRGQNVTFRCDPISEHNRLYWYRQTLGQGPEFLTYFQNEAQLEKSRLLSDRFSAERPKGSFSTLEIQRTEQGDSAMYLCASSSVNKGDNSPLHFGNGTRLTVT.

The chain has TRBV20-1 and TRBJ1-1, with TRBD1 matching over 8 bases. Germline CDR1 reads DFQATT; CDR2 reads SNEGSKA (reference sequence). This CDR3 has 14 amino acids. V dropped 5 bases and J dropped 4; count of bases not matched to a gene: 9. The CDR3 nucleotides read TGCAGTGCTGCCCAACAGGGGGTACGCACTGAAGCTTTCTTT. Protein: CSAAQQGVRTEAFF.

In this sample, this clonotype turned up a few times. The chain uses TRBV20-1 and TRBJ2-1; D unclear. V lost 7 bases to trimming and J lost 0 bases, with 16 bases between them. Germline values: CDR1 DFQATT, CDR2 SNEGSKA (reference sequence). The CDR3 spans 15 residues. CDR3 sequence: CSVAGRLGSYNEQFF. In nucleotides, the CDR3 is TGCAGTGTTGCCGGACGGCTAGGCTCCTACAATGAGCAGTTCTTC.